These 29 T cell receptor beta chains originate from one sample sequenced in a study of cytomegalovirus exposure and HLA in healthy donors. Profiled with immunoSEQ multiplex PCR; TCRdb holds only in-frame clones, not every one. The sample carries over 75,000 clones, about nine tenths recorded once. The specimen sequenced was PBMCs. The receptors shown here come from a man aged 25 to 45 in good health and CMV-seronegative.

The rearrangement joins TRBV5-4 to TRBJ2-1, with 7 bases fitting TRBD2. CDR1 and CDR2 (germline): SGHNT, YYREEE (reference sequence). The CDR3 runs to 16 residues. The J segment lost 4 bases and the V segment lost 0 bases, leaving 7 bases of the junction unmatched. The CDR3 DNA sequence: TGTGCCAGCAGCTTGGCCGGCGGGAGAAGGTACAATGAGCAGTTCTTC. This encodes CASSLAGGRRYNEQFF. Full variable domain (outside the CDR3, taken from reference TRBV5-4 and TRBJ2-1): ETGVTQSPTHLIKTRGQQVTLRCSSQSGHNTVSWYQQALGQGPQFIFQYYREEENGRGNFPPRFSGLQFPNYSSELNVNALELDDSALYLCASSLAGGRRYNEQFFGPGTRLTVL.

J is TRBJ2-3 and V is TRBV5-4; D gene uncertain. Trimming stripped 5 bases from V and 0 bases from J, with 10 bases between. The CDR3 is made up of 14 amino acids. Germline V gives CDR1 SGHNT, CDR2 YYREEE (reference sequence). This CDR3 reads CASSYDTSTDTQYF. The CDR3 bases are TGTGCCAGCAGTTACGACACTAGCACAGATACGCAGTATTTT. Full variable domain (missing parts from reference TRBV5-4 and TRBJ2-3): ETGVTQSPTHLIKTRGQQVTLRCSSQSGHNTVSWYQQALGQGPQFIFQYYREEENGRGNFPPRFSGLQFPNYSSELNVNALELDDSALYLCASSYDTSTDTQYFGPGTRLTVL.

Comments on this clone: One end of the junction does not line up with germline, which may come from a read error. The chain has TRBV7-7 and TRBJ2-1; TRBD1 might be the D (5 bases). This CDR3 is built from 15 residues. Germline-derived CDR1 and CDR2 are SSHAT and FNYEAQ (reference sequence). CDR3 sequence: CASSLIGAPYNEQFF. The CDR3 DNA reads TGTGCTAGCAGCTTAATTGGGGCCCCCTACAATGAGCAGTTCTTC.

This chain uses TRBV5-1 with TRBJ2-3; TRBD2 matches at 11 bases. The germline CDR1 and CDR2 sequences are SGHRS and YFSETQ. Losses at the gene ends were 2 bases for V and 4 bases for J; bases not matched to a gene: 9. The CDR3 extends over 17 amino acids. CDR3 amino acids: CASSLETSGSSPDTQYF. The CDR3 region has the DNA TGCGCCAGCAGCTTAGAAACTAGCGGGAGTTCGCCAGATACGCAGTATTTT.

The chain employs TRBV4-2 and TRBJ2-1, with unresolved D. The CDR3 has 16 residues. Trimming pared 3 bases from V and 2 bases from J, leaving 14 bases between. Germline values: CDR1 LGHNA, CDR2 YNFKEQ. This chain's CDR3 is CASSQAALITYNEQFF. CDR3 in DNA: TGTGCCAGCAGCCAGGCGGCACTAATCACCTACAATGAGCAGTTCTTC.

This rearrangement joins TRBV7-9 to TRBJ2-5, with TRBD2 identical over 7 bases. With 5 bases clipped from V and 5 bases from J, the junction kept 5 bases outside the gene matches. The CDR3 consists of 13 residues. Germline-derived CDR1 and CDR2 are SEHNR and FQNEAQ (reference sequence). This chain's CDR3 is CASSPMGGETQYF. The CDR3 DNA sequence: TGTGCCAGCAGCCCTATGGGGGGGGAGACCCAGTACTTC.

This clone was recorded once. The V call is TRBV4-1, the J call TRBJ1-1, with 9 bases that match TRBD1. The CDR3 is 15 residues long. CDR1 is MGHRA and CDR2 is YSYEKL in the germline V gene. Trimming removed 3 bases from V and 1 base from J; junction bases left unmatched: 3. The CDR3 loop is CASSQKGQGNTEAFF. CDR3 coding DNA: TGCGCCAGCAGCCAGAAGGGACAGGGGAACACTGAAGCTTTCTTT.

The V call is TRBV5-1, the J call TRBJ1-1; perhaps TRBD1 as D (6 bases). Per germline, CDR1 SGHRS and CDR2 YFSETQ. The CDR3 is 16 amino acids. Trimming removed 0 bases at V and 1 base at J, with 13 bases between. The CDR3 sequence is CASSLEGVRANTEAFF. Written as DNA, the CDR3 is TGCGCCAGCAGCTTGGAGGGGGTCAGGGCGAACACTGAAGCTTTCTTT. The full variable domain, rest sourced from reference TRBV5-1 and TRBJ1-1, is KAGVTQTPRYLIKTRGQQVTLSCSPISGHRSVSWYQQTPGQGLQFLFEYFSETQRNKGNFPGRFSGRQFSNSRSEMNVSTLELGDSALYLCASSLEGVRANTEAFFGQGTRLTVV.

This clone has a single count. This chain connects TRBV13 to TRBJ1-5; D perhaps matches TRBD1 (6 bases). The germline V and J ends were trimmed by 5 bases and 4 bases, with 18 bases remaining between them. The CDR3 length is 16 residues. CDR1 and CDR2 (germline): PRHDT, FYEKMQ (reference sequence). The chain's CDR3 is CASSVGGGVKNQPQHF. For the CDR3, the DNA is TGTGCCAGCAGCGTCGGGGGGGGCGTTAAAAATCAGCCCCAGCATTTT.

This chain joins TRBV27 and TRBJ2-2; D is possibly TRBD1 (5 bases). This CDR3 is 13 amino acids long. Between the trimmed V and J ends, which lost 2 bases and 7 bases, there was a span of 8 bases. Germline V CDR1 and CDR2: MNHEY, SMNVEV (reference sequence). The CDR3 region is CASSLATGGELFF. The CDR3 DNA reads as TGTGCCAGCAGTTTAGCTACAGGCGGGGAGCTGTTTTTT.

This chain joins TRBV5-1 and TRBJ1-2; no firm D call. Germline V CDR1 and CDR2: SGHRS, YFSETQ. Trimming removed 4 bases at V and 8 bases at J, with 24 bases between. The CDR3 is made up of 16 amino acids. Here the CDR3 reads CASSPNEGVPFGGYTF. The CDR3 region has the DNA TGCGCCAGCAGCCCAAACGAGGGAGTCCCTTTCGGAGGCTACACCTTC.

The chain links TRBV28 to TRBJ1-5; 8 bases are shared with TRBD1. Per germline, CDR1 MDHEN and CDR2 SYDVKM. There are 15 residues in the CDR3. V lost 5 bases to trimming and J lost 2 bases; unmatched junction nucleotides: 5. CDR3: CASSRNRGGNQPQHF. The CDR3 DNA is TGTGCCAGCAGTCGAAACAGGGGGGGCAATCAGCCCCAGCATTTT. The whole variable domain, filled in from reference TRBV28 and TRBJ1-5, reads DVKVTQSSRYLVKRTGEKVFLECVQDMDHENMFWYRQDPGLGLRLIYFSYDVKMKEKGDIPEGYSVSREKKERFSLILESASTNQTSMYLCASSRNRGGNQPQHFGDGTRLSIL.

Details on this clone: Its ends do not fully match the called genes, so a read error is possible. The chain is built from TRBV6-6 and TRBJ2-7; weak D call: TRBD2 (5 bases). The CDR3 sequence is 14 residues long. Germline CDR1 MNHNY, CDR2 SVGAGI (reference sequence). CDR3 DNA sequence: TGTGCCAGCAGTAACTCCACTACTAGGACGGGGCAGTACTTC. Translated: CASSNSTTRTGQYF.

The chain recombines TRBV11-3 with TRBJ2-3, with 7 nucleotides matching TRBD2. The CDR3 is 15 residues long. Germline CDR1 is SGHNT and CDR2 is YENEEA. V lost 3 bases, J lost 2 bases, and 5 bases stayed unmatched. This chain's CDR3 is CASSFTAGDTDTQYF. The CDR3 DNA sequence: TGTGCCAGCAGCTTTACCGCGGGGGACACAGATACGCAGTATTTT.

This chain links TRBV7-9 with TRBJ1-1; no reliable D call. The CDR3 extends over 13 amino acids. Per the germline V gene, CDR1 is SEHNR and CDR2 is FQNEAQ (reference sequence). V was clipped by 5 bases and J by 1 base, with 8 bases between them. CDR3 amino acids: CASSMLGNTEAFF. The CDR3 region has the DNA TGTGCCAGCAGCATGCTAGGGAACACTGAAGCTTTCTTT. Variable domain in full (rest from reference TRBV7-9 and TRBJ1-1): DTGVSQNPRHKITKRGQNVTFRCDPISEHNRLYWYRQTLGQGPEFLTYFQNEAQLEKSRLLSDRFSAERPKGSFSTLEIQRTEQGDSAMYLCASSMLGNTEAFFGQGTRLTVV.

This chain joins TRBV28 and TRBJ2-3, with D possibly being TRBD2 (6 bases). The CDR3 consists of 15 residues. Germline CDR1 is MDHEN and CDR2 is SYDVKM. Trimming removed 3 bases from V and 1 base from J, with 11 bases in between. The CDR3 nucleotides are TGTGCCAGCAGTTTCCAATTAGCGGGCACAGATACGCAGTATTTT. This encodes CASSFQLAGTDTQYF.

The V gene is TRBV29-1, the J gene TRBJ2-5, with 10 bases fitting TRBD2. Germline assignment: CDR1 SQVTM and CDR2 ANQGSEA. This CDR3 contains 13 residues. V lost 6 bases and J lost 3; bases outside the gene matches: 4. CDR3 DNA sequence: TGCAGCGTACTCCTAGCGGGGGAAGAGACCCAGTACTTC. It specifies CSVLLAGEETQYF.

This chain links TRBV12-5 with TRBJ1-1, with D unclear. V was shortened by 3 bases and J by 3 bases, with 5 bases between the two germline ends. This CDR3 comprises 12 residues. Germline CDR1 LGHNT, CDR2 FRNRAP. CDR3 protein: CASGLEDTEAFF. CDR3 DNA sequence: TGTGCTAGTGGTTTAGAGGACACTGAAGCTTTCTTT.

The rearrangement uses TRBV9 and TRBJ2-3; D might be TRBD1 (5 bases). Germline V CDR1 and CDR2: SGDLS, YYNGEE. The CDR3 sequence is 15 residues long. Trimming cost V 0 bases and J 2 bases, with 10 bases left between them. CDR3 DNA: TGTGCCAGCAGCGTAGGTCCTGGGGCCACAGATACGCAGTATTTT. Translating gives CASSVGPGATDTQYF.

This chain uses TRBV13 with TRBJ2-1, with TRBD2 identical over 8 bases. The CDR3 is 16 amino acids. The germline CDR1 and CDR2 sequences are PRHDT and FYEKMQ (reference sequence). V was pared by 2 bases and J by 8 bases, with 11 bases of the junction left unmatched. This CDR3 is CASSLFSSGSQHEQFF. The CDR3 DNA follows: TGTGCCAGCAGCTTATTCTCCAGCGGGAGTCAACATGAGCAGTTCTTC. Complete variable domain (other parts from reference TRBV13 and TRBJ2-1): AAGVIQSPRHLIKEKRETATLKCYPIPRHDTVYWYQQGPGQDPQFLISFYEKMQSDKGSIPDRFSAQQFSDYHSELNMSSLELGDSALYFCASSLFSSGSQHEQFFGPGTRLTVL.

The chain couples TRBV28 to TRBJ1-2, with TRBD1 identical over 8 bases. Germline CDR1 and CDR2: MDHEN and SYDVKM. The CDR3 consists of 13 residues. Unmatched junction bases numbered 2, after V lost 6 bases and J lost 2 bases. The CDR3 bases are TGTGCCAGCAGCTGGACAGGGAACTATGGCTACACCTTC. It specifies CASSWTGNYGYTF.

The J gene is TRBJ2-1, the V gene TRBV19; 10 bases are a match to TRBD2. Germline CDR1 reads LNHDA; CDR2 reads SQIVND (reference sequence). The CDR3 spans 15 residues. V was pared by 7 bases and J by 8 bases, with 11 bases of the junction left unmatched. The CDR3 DNA is TGTGCCAGTACCGAGAGCGGGGGGGCCGCCGATGAGCAGTTCTTC. Translating it yields CASTESGGAADEQFF.

This chain links TRBV7-9 with TRBJ2-1, with TRBD2 matching over 8 bases. Germline loops: CDR1 SEHNR, CDR2 FQNEAQ (reference sequence). The trim removed 2 bases at V and 5 bases at J, leaving 11 bases unmatched. The CDR3 has 17 amino acids. The CDR3 sequence is CASSLPFRLARHNEQFF. The CDR3 DNA sequence: TGTGCCAGCAGCTTACCCTTCAGACTAGCGAGACACAATGAGCAGTTCTTC.

This sequence joins TRBV5-1 and TRBJ2-1; 9 bases match TRBD1. With V trimmed by 0 bases and J by 8 bases, 12 bases remained unmatched. Germline V CDR1 and CDR2: SGHRS, YFSETQ. CDR3 size: 17 residues. This CDR3 reads CASSLAPLGTGSDEQFF. CDR3 nucleotide sequence: TGCGCCAGCAGCTTGGCCCCACTCGGGACAGGGTCTGATGAGCAGTTCTTC.

The V gene is TRBV5-1, the J gene TRBJ1-2; 7 bases line up with TRBD1. V lost 4 bases, J lost 0 bases, and 6 bases stayed unmatched. This CDR3 comprises 15 residues. Per germline, CDR1 SGHRS and CDR2 YFSETQ. This CDR3 is CASSPKGQSNYGYTF. CDR3 DNA sequence: TGCGCCAGCAGCCCCAAGGGACAGTCTAACTATGGCTACACCTTC.

At least ten counts were recorded for this clone. V gene TRBV6-1 combines with J gene TRBJ2-7, with 9 positions matching TRBD1. The CDR3 length is 14 residues. The trim removed 1 base at V and 7 bases at J, leaving 5 bases unmatched. Germline loops: CDR1 MNHNS, CDR2 SASEGT. CDR3 in amino acids: CASSEEGTGLEQYF. In DNA form, the CDR3 reads TGTGCCAGCAGTGAAGAAGGGACAGGGCTTGAGCAGTACTTC.

This clone has just one count. The gene calls are TRBV5-1 and TRBJ2-5; TRBD2 matches at 9 bases. Germline V gene data show CDR1 as SGHRS and CDR2 as YFSETQ. This CDR3 has 16 amino acids. J was trimmed by 2 bases and V by 7 bases; bases with no gene match: 12. CDR3 bases: TGCGCCAGCCAACTGACCTCTAGCGGGGAGCAAGAGACCCAGTACTTC. Residues: CASQLTSSGEQETQYF.

The V call is TRBV6-4, the J call TRBJ2-2; D is perhaps TRBD2 (6 bases). The CDR3 loop spans 14 amino acids. Germline V CDR1 and CDR2: MRHNA, SNTAGT. Trimming cost V 6 bases and J 6 bases, with 14 bases left between them. CDR3 sequence: CASSAFRDSGELFF. As DNA, the CDR3 is TGTGCCAGCAGCGCTTTCAGGGACTCCGGGGAGCTGTTTTTT.

J is TRBJ2-1 and V is TRBV9, with 10 bases fitting TRBD1. V shed 4 bases and J 9 bases; nucleotides not matched to a gene: 4. CDR1 SGDLS and CDR2 YYNGEE come from the germline V gene. The CDR3 has 13 residues. The CDR3 nucleotides are TGTGCCAGCAGCCCGACAGGGGGCCTTGAGCAGTTCTTC. It encodes CASSPTGGLEQFF.